The T cell receptor (beta chain) described here comes from a study of CD8 T cells in Susac syndrome (dated by TCRdb to the late 2010s). In the study overall: Repertoire sequencing was used to test whether CD8+ T cell activation and differentiation in Susac syndrome was antigen driven. Clonality of the CD8+ T cell repertoire was compared between more than 10 healthy donors, some 14 Susac syndrome patients and under 19 multiple sclerosis patients.

Of note for this clonotype: What this receptor recognizes is not known. One base away there is no much larger clone; base qualities are not given.

RNA was extracted with the RNeasy kit and roughly 0.45 to 1 ug was reverse transcribed using random hexamers. The immunoSEQ multiplex PCR assay, covering 54 Vbeta and 13 Jbeta segments, was used to amplify TCR beta CDR3 regions. To correct PCR amplification bias, a synthetic template baseline was used for both primer optimization and computational correction. For the original study's pipeline: Reads were assigned to V, D and J genes according to IMGT and analyzed in immunoSEQ Analyzer, with only productive sequences retained. Clonality was computed as one minus Shannon entropy normalized by log2 of the number of productive unique sequences. For each patient and control, public and private clones were evaluated among the 100 most prevalent clones. Clones were defined as Susac-specific when absent from the healthy and MS cohorts, from roughly 1,000 published viral clones and from other ImmuneACCESS disease sequences. TCRdb handled the public reads itself, with Q25 trimming in fastp and clone calling in MiXCR, and kept productive beta chains. All rows with the same CDR3 protein become a single entry with the most common DNA and genes. The V and J calls reflect TCRdb's pipeline rather than the authors' work. For this sample there are 250,000 to 300,000 distinct CDR3 sequences; 70% to 90% appear just once. The ten largest make up more than 0.15% of the sample.

CDR1 and CDR2, per the germline V gene (reference sequence), are DFQATT and SNEGSKA. The CDR3 sequence holds 13 residues, the cysteine and phenylalanine included. CDR3 DNA only is kept here, 39 bases in frame from base 1. The germline V end is reduced by 5 bases and the J end by 6 bases; junction bases left unmatched: 9. The paper's findings and limits, for the study overall: The study acknowledged that relatively few individuals were included in the TCR sequencing and HLA analysis.

High-throughput TCR beta sequencing profiled peripheral blood CD8+ and CD4+ T cells from healthy donors, Susac syndrome patients and multiple sclerosis patients. The multiple sclerosis controls were treatment-naive patients who had stable or active relapsing-remitting disease and met the revised McDonald criteria. Bulk CD8+ and CD4+ T cells were purified magnetically by negative isolation, whereas CD8+ TEMRA cells were enriched by FACS. Blood was collected in EDTA tubes and processed within 24 hours, with PBMCs isolated through density gradient centrifugation. PBMCs destined for TCR sequencing were cryopreserved in liquid nitrogen and later thawed in a 37 °C water bath. Purity of sorted or isolated CD4+, CD8+ and CD8+ TEMRA cells was at least 90%.

The V and J segments used are TRBV20-1 and TRBJ2-7; TRBD1 aligns with 8 central bases. The sequencing sample was made of CD8+ T cells from PBMCs. This TCR was recovered from a human donor with multiple sclerosis. Read as DNA, the sequence is TGCAGTGCTGAGGTCCAGGGGGCTGGCGAGCAGTACTTC. The translation is CSAEVQGAGEQYF.